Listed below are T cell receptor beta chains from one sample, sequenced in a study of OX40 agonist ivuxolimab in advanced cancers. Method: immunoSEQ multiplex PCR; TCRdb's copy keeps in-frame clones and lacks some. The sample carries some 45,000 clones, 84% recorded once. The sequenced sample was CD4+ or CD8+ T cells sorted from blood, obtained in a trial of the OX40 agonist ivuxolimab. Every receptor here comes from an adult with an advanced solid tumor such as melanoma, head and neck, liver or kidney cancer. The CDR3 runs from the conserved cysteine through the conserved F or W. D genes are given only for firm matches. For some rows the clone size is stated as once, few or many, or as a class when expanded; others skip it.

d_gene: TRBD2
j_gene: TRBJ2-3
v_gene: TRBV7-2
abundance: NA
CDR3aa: CASGTRGVDTQYF
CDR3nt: TGTGCCAGCGGGACTAGAGGAGTAGATACGCAGTATTTT

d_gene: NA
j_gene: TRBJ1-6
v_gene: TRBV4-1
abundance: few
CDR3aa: CASSQELGGRSPLHF
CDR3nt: TGCGCCAGCAGCCAAGAATTAGGGGGACGGTCACCCCTCCACTTT

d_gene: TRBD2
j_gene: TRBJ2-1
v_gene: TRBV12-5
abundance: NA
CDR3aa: CASGLVGGRAYNEQFF
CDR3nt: TGTGCTAGTGGTTTGGTAGGCGGGAGGGCCTACAATGAGCAGTTCTTC

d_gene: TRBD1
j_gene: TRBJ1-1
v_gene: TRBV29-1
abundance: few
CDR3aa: CSVEAGGFTEAFF
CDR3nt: TGCAGCGTTGAGGCAGGGGGCTTCACTGAAGCTTTCTTT

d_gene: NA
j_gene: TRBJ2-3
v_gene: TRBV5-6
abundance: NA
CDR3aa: CASSPGLLVDTQYF
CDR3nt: TGTGCCAGCAGTCCGGGACTCCTCGTAGATACGCAGTATTTT

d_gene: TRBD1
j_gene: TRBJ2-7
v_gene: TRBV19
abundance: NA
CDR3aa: CASSRDRGDEQYF
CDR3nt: TGTGCCAGTAGCCGGGACAGGGGGGACGAGCAGTACTTC

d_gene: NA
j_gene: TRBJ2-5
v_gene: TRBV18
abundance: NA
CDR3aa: CATHSQVGTQETQYF
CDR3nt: TGTGCCACCCACAGCCAGGTGGGCACCCAAGAGACCCAGTACTTC

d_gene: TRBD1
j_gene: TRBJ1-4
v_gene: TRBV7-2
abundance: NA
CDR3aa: CASSLQGALNEKLFF
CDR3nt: TGTGCCAGCAGCTTACAGGGGGCGTTGAATGAAAAACTGTTTTTT

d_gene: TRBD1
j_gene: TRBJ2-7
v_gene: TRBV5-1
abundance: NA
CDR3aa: CASSRTSTGAPYEQYF
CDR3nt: TGCGCCAGCAGTCGGACTTCGACAGGGGCCCCCTACGAGCAGTACTTC

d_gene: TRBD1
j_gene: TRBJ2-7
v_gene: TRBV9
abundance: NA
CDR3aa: CASSVTGGAYEQYF
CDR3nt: TGTGCCAGCAGCGTAACAGGGGGTGCCTACGAGCAGTACTTC

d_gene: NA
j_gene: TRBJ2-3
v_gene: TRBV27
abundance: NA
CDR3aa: CASSYSTEGSGTQYF
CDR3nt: TGTGCCAGCAGTTACTCGACAGAGGGTAGTGGTACGCAGTATTTT

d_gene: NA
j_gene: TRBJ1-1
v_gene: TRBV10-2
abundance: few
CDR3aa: CASKNYEAFF
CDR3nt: TGCGCCAGCAAAAACTATGAAGCTTTCTTT

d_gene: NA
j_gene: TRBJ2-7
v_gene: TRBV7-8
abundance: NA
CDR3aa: CASTGTTFYEQYF
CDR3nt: TGTGCCAGTACTGGGACAACCTTCTACGAGCAGTACTTC

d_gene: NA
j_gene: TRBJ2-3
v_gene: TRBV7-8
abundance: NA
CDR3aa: CASSPSTDTQYF
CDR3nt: TGTGCCAGCAGCCCCAGCACAGATACGCAGTATTTT

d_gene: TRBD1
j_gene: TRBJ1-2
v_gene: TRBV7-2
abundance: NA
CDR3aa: CASSQRQGGVDRYTF
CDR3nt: TGTGCCAGCAGCCAGAGACAGGGTGGAGTAGATCGCTACACCTTC

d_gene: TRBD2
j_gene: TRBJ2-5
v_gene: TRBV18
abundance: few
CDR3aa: CASSPSLAGVETQYF
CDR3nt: TGTGCCAGCTCACCAAGCCTAGCGGGAGTAGAGACCCAGTACTTC

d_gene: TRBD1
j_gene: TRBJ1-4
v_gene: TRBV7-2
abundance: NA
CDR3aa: CASSPTGGTNEKLFF
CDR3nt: TGTGCCAGCAGCCCCACAGGGGGCACTAATGAAAAACTGTTTTTT

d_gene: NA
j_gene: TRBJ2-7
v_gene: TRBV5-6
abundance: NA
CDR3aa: CASGSFQGGQYF
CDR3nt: TGTGCCAGCGGCTCCTTTCAGGGCGGGCAGTACTTC

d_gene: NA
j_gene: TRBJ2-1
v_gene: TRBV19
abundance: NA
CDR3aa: CASSIMGGQYNEQFF
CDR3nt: TGTGCCAGTAGTATAATGGGGGGGCAGTACAATGAGCAGTTCTTC

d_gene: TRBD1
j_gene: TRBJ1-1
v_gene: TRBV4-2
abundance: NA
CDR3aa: CASSPGDSSNTEAFF
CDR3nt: TGTGCCAGCAGCCCAGGGGACAGCTCGAACACTGAAGCTTTCTTT

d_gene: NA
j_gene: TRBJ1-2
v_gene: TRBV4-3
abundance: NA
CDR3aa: CASSQDSWGLYGYTF
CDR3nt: TGCGCCAGCAGCCAAGATTCATGGGGACTCTATGGCTACACCTTC

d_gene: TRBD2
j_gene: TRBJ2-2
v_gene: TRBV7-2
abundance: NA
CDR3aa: CASSSSSGNGGELFF
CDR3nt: TGTGCCAGCAGCTCTTCTAGCGGGAATGGCGGGGAGCTGTTTTTT

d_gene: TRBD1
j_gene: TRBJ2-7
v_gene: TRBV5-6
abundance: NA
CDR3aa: CASSGGQGGLYEQYF
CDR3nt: TGTGCCAGCAGCGGCGGACAGGGTGGTCTTTACGAGCAGTACTTC

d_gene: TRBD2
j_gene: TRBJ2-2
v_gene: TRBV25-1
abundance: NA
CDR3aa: CASTRGGDTGELFF
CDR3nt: TGTGCCAGCACGCGGGGGGGCGACACCGGGGAGCTGTTTTTT

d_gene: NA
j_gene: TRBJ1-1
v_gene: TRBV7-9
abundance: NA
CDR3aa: CASSFSASEAFF
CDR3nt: TGTGCCAGCAGCTTTTCTGCATCTGAAGCTTTCTTT

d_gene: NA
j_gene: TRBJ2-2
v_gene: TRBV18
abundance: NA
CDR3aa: CASSPNRYPTGELFF
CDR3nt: TGTGCCAGCTCACCAAACAGATACCCCACCGGGGAGCTGTTTTTT

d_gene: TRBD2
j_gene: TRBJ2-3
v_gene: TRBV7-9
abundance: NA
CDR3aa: CASSLASGSEDTQYF
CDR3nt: TGTGCCAGCAGCTTAGCCAGCGGGAGTGAAGATACGCAGTATTTT

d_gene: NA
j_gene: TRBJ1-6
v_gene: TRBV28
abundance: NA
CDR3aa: CASRGRTGFSPLHF
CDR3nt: TGTGCCAGCAGGGGGAGAACAGGGTTTTCACCCCTCCACTTT

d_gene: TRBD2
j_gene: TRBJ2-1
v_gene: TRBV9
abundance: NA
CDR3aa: CASSVAAGAYNEQFF
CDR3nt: TGTGCCAGCAGCGTAGCAGCGGGGGCCTACAATGAGCAGTTCTTC

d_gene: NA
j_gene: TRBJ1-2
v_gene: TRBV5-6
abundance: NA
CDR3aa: CASSLLSGGYGYTF
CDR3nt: TGTGCCAGCAGCTTGCTCTCAGGAGGCTATGGCTACACCTTC

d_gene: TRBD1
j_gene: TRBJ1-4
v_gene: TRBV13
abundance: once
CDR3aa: CASSYRGANEKLFF
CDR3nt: TGTGCCAGCAGCTACAGGGGTGCTAATGAAAAACTGTTTTTT

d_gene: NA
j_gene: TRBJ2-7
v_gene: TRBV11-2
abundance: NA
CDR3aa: CASSLGRSGPYEQYF
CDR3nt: TGTGCCAGCAGCTTAGGTCGGAGCGGACCCTACGAGCAGTACTTC

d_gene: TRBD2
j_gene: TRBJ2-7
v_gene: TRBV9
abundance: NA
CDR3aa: CASSVSLAGVAEQYF
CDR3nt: TGTGCCAGCAGCGTATCCCTAGCGGGAGTAGCCGAGCAGTACTTC

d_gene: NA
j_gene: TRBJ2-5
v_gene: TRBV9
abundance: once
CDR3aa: CASSEGYSLQETQYF
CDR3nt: TGTGCCAGCAGCGAGGGCTACTCCCTCCAAGAGACCCAGTACTTC

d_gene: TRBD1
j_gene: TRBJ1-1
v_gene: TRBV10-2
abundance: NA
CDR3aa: CASRGQGHTEAFF
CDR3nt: TGCGCCAGCAGGGGACAGGGGCACACTGAAGCTTTCTTT

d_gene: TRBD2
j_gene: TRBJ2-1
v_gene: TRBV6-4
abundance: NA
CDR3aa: CASSEGGGASYNEQFF
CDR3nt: TGTGCCAGCAGTGAAGGCGGGGGGGCCTCCTACAATGAGCAGTTCTTC

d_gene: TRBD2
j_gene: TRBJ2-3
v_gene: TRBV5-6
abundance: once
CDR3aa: CASSLGLAGRWTQYF
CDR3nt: TGTGCCAGCAGCTTGGGACTAGCGGGGCGGTGGACGCAGTATTTT

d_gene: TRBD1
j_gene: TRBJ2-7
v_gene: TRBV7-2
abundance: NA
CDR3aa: CASSPQTGGHEQYF
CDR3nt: TGTGCCAGCAGCCCTCAGACAGGGGGTCACGAGCAGTACTTC

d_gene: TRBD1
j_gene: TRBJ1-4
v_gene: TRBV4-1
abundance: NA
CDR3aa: CASSQEGQGSTNEKLFF
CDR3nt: TGCGCCAGCAGCCAAGAAGGACAGGGTTCAACTAATGAAAAACTGTTTTTT

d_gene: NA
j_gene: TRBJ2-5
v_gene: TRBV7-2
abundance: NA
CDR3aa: CASSLPGRLQETQYF
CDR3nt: TGTGCCAGCAGCTTACCCGGCAGGCTCCAAGAGACCCAGTACTTC

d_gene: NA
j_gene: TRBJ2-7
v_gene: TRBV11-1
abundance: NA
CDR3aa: CASSLTYEQYF
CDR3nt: TGTGCCAGCAGCCTCACCTACGAGCAGTACTTC